The entry that follows covers one TCR beta chain sequence. J gave up 2 bases and V 2 bases, and 4 bases lay outside the gene matches. This CDR3 region has 16 residues. CDR1 is SNHLY and CDR2 is FYNNEI in the germline V gene. This specimen comes from a study of blood T cell repertoires in COVID-19. Using immunoSEQ multiplex PCR, the repertoire was profiled, and TCRdb retains in-frame clones only, with some absent. The sample contains roughly 280,000 clones, under 90% of which appear only once. The origin of this receptor is a man between 45 and 60 years old with acute or convalescent COVID-19. The sample consisted of peripheral blood. The rearrangement links TRBV2 to TRBJ2-1; 9 bases map to TRBD2. CDR3 sequence reads: CASSERGGGAYNEQFF. CDR3 DNA: TGTGCCAGCAGTGAACGCGGCGGGGGGGCCTACAATGAGCAGTTCTTC. Full variable domain (rest looked up from reference TRBV2 and TRBJ2-1): EPEVTQTPSHQVTQMGQEVILRCVPISNHLYFYWYRQILGQKVEFLVSFYNNEISEKSEIFDDQFSVERPDGSNFTLKIRSTKLEDSAMYFCASSERGGGAYNEQFFGPGTRLTVL.